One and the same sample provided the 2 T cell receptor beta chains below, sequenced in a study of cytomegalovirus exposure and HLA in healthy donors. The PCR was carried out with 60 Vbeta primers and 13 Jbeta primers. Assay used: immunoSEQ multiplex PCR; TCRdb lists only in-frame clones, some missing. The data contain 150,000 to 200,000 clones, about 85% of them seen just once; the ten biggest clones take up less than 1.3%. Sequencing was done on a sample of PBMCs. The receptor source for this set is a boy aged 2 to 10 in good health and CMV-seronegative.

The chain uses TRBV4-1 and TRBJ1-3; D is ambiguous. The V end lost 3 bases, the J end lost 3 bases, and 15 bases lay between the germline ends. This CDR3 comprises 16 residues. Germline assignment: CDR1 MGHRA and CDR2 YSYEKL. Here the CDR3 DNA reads TGCGCCAGCAGCCAGGTCGGACTATCTGTTGGAAACACCATATATTTT. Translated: CASSQVGLSVGNTIYF.

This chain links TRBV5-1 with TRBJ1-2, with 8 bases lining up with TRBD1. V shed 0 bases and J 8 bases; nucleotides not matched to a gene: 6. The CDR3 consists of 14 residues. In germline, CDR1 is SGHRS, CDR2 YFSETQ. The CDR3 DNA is TGCGCCAGCAGCTTGGGGGGACAGGACCCCGGCTACACCTTC. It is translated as CASSLGGQDPGYTF.